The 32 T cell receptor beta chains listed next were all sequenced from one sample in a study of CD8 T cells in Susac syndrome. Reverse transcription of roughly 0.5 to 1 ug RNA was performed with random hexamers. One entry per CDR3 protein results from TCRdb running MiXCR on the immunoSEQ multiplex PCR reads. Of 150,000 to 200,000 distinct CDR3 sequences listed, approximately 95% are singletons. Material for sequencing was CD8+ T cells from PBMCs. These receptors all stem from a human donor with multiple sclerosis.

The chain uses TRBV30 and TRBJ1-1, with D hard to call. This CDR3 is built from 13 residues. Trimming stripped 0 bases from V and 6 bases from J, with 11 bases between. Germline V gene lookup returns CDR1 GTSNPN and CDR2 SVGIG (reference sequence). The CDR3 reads CAWSVLEAAEAFF. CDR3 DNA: TGTGCCTGGAGTGTTTTGGAGGCTGCTGAAGCTTTCTTT.

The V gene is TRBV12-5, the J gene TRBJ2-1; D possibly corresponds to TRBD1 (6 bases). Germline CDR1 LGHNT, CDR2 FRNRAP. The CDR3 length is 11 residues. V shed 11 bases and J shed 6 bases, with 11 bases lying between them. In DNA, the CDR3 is TGTGCTGGGGCGGACAGCAATGAGCAGTTCTTC. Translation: CAGADSNEQFF.

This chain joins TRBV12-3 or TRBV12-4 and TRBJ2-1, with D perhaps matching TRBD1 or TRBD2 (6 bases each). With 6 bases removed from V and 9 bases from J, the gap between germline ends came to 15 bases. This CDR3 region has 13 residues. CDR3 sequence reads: CASRFRGGGEQFF. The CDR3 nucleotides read TGTGCCAGCAGATTCAGAGGGGGAGGTGAGCAGTTCTTC.

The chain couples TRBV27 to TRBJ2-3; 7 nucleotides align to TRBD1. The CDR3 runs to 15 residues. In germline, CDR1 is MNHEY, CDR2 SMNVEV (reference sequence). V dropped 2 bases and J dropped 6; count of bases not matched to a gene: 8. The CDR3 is CASSLQRGPGDTQYF. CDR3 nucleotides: TGTGCCAGCAGTTTACAAAGGGGGCCGGGGGATACGCAGTATTTT.

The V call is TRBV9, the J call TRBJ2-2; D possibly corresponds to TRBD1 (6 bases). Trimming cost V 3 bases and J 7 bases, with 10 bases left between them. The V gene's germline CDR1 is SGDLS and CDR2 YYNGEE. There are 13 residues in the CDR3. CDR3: CASSGDKIGELFF. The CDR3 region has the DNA TGTGCCAGCAGCGGGGACAAGATCGGGGAGCTGTTTTTT.

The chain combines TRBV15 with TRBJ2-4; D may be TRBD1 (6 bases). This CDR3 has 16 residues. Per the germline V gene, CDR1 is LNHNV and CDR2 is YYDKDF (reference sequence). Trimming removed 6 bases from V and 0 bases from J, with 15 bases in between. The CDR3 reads CATSHREPLAKNIQYF. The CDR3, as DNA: TGTGCCACCAGTCACAGGGAGCCACTAGCCAAAAACATTCAGTACTTC.

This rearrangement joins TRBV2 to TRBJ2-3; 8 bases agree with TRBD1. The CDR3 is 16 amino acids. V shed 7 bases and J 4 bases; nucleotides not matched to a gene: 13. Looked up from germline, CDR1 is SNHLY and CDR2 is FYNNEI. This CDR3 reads CASNDLTGGTADTQYF. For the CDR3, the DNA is TGTGCCAGCAACGATCTAACAGGGGGTACCGCAGATACGCAGTATTTT. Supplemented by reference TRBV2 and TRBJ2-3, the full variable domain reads EPEVTQTPSHQVTQMGQEVILRCVPISNHLYFYWYRQILGQKVEFLVSFYNNEISEKSEIFDDQFSVERPDGSNFTLKIRSTKLEDSAMYFCASNDLTGGTADTQYFGPGTRLTVL.

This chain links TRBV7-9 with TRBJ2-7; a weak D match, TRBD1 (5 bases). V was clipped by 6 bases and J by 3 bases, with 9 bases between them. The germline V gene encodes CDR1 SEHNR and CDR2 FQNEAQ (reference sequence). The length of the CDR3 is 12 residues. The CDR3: CASRATDYEQYF. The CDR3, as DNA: TGTGCCAGCAGAGCGACAGACTACGAGCAGTACTTC.

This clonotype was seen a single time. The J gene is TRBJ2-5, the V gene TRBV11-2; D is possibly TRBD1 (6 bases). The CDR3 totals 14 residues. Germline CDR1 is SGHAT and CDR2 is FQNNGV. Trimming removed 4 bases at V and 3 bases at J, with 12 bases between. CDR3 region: CASSSKYREETQYF. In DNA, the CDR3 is TGTGCCAGCAGCTCCAAATACAGGGAAGAGACCCAGTACTTC.

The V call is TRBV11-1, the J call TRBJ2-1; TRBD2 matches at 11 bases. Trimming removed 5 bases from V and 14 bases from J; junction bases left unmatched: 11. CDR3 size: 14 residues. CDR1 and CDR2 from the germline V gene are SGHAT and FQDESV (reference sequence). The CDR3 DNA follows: TGTGCCAGCAGCCTAACTAGCGGGGGCCAAGAGGAGTTCTTC. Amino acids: CASSLTSGGQEEFF.

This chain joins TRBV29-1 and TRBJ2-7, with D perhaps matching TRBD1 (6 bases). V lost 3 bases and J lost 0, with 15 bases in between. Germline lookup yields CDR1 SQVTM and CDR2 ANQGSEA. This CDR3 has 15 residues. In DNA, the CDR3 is TGCAGCGTTGAGGGGCAGGGGACCTACTCCTACGAGCAGTACTTC. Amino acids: CSVEGQGTYSYEQYF.

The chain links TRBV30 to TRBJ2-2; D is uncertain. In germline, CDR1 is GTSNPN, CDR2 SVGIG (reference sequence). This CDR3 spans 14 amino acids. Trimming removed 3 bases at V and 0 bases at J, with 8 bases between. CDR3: CAWRTLTNTGELFF. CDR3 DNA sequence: TGTGCCTGGAGGACACTTACGAACACCGGGGAGCTGTTTTTT.

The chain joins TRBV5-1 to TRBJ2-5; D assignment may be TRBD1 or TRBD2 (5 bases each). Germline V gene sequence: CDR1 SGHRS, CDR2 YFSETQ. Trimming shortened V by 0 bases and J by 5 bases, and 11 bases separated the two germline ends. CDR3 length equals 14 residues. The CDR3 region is CASSLVSGDETQYF. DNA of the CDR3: TGCGCCAGCAGCTTGGTGTCCGGGGACGAGACCCAGTACTTC. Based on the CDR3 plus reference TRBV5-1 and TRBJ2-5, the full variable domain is KAGVTQTPRYLIKTRGQQVTLSCSPISGHRSVSWYQQTPGQGLQFLFEYFSETQRNKGNFPGRFSGRQFSNSRSEMNVSTLELGDSALYLCASSLVSGDETQYFGPGTRLLVL.

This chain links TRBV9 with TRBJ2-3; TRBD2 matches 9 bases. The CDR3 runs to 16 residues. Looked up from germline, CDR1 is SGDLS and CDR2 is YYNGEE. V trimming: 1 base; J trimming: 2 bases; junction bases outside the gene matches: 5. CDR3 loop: CASSVSSGDNTDTQYF. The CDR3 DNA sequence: TGTGCCAGCAGCGTATCTAGCGGGGACAACACAGATACGCAGTATTTT.

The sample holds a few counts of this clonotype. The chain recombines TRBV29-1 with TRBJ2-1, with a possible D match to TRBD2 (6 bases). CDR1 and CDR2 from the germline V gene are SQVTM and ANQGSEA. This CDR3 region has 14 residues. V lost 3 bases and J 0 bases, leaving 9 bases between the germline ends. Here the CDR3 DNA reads TGCAGCGTTGACTCGGGAGACTCCTACAATGAGCAGTTCTTC. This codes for CSVDSGDSYNEQFF.

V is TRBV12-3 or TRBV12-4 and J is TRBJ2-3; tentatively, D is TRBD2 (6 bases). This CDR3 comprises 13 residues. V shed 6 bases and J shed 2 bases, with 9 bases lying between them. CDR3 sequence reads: CASRLAVTDTQYF. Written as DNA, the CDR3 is TGTGCCAGCAGACTAGCCGTCACAGATACGCAGTATTTT.

Written as DNA, the CDR3 is TGTGCCAGCAGCTCGCAGCTCTTCTACGAGCAGTACTTC. Protein sequence: CASSSQLFYEQYF. The chain carries TRBV13 and TRBJ2-7, with D hard to call. Germline V gives CDR1 PRHDT, CDR2 FYEKMQ (reference sequence). The germline V and J ends were trimmed by 4 bases and 3 bases, with 10 bases remaining between them. The length of the CDR3 is 13 residues.

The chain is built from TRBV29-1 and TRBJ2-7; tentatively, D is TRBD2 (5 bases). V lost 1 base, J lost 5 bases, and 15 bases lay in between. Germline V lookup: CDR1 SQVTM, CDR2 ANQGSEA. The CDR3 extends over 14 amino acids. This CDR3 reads CSVEAAEGFNEQYF. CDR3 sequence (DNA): TGCAGCGTTGAAGCTGCCGAGGGTTTTAACGAGCAGTACTTC.

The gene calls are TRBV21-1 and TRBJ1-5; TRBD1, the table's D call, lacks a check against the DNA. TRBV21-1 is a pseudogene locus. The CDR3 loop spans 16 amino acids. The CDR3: CASSKSGGELCQPQHF. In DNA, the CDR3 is TGTGCCAGCAGCAAATCAGGGGGCGAGTTGTGTCAGCCCCAGCATTTT.

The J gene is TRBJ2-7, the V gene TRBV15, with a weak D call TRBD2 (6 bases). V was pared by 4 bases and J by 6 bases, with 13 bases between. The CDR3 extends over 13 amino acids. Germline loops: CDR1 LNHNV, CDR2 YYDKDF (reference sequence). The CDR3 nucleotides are TGTGCCACCAGCACCACACTAGCTTCCGAGCAGTACTTC. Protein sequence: CATSTTLASEQYF. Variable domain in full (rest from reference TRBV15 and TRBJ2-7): DAMVIQNPRYQVTQFGKPVTLSCSQTLNHNVMYWYQQKSSQAPKLLFHYYDKDFNNEADTPDNFQSRRPNTSFCFLDIRSPGLGDTAMYLCATSTTLASEQYFGPGTRLTVT.

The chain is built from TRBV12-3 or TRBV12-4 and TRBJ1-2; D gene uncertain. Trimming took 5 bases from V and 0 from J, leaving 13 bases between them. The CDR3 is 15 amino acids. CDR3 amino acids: CASSPPADPNYGYTF. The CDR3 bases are TGTGCCAGCAGTCCCCCCGCGGATCCTAACTATGGCTACACCTTC.

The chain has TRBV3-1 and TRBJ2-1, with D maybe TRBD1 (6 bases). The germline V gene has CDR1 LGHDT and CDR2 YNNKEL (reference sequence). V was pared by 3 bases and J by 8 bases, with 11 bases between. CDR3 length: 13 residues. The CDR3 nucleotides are TGTGCCAGCAGCCATGAAACAGGGCATGAGCAGTTCTTC. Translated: CASSHETGHEQFF.

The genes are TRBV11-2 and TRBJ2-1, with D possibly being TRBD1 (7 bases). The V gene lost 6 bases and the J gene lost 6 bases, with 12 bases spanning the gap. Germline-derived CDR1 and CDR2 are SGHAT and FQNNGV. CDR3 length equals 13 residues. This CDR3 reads CASRRGQSNEQFF. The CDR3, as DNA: TGTGCCAGCAGGCGGGGACAGAGCAATGAGCAGTTCTTC.

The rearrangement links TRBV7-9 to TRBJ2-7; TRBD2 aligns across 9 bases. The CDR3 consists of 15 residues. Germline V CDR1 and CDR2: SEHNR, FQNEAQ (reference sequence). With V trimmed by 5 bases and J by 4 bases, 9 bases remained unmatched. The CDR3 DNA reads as TGTGCCAGCAGCCTGGCCCCTAGCGGGACTTACGAGCAGTACTTC. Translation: CASSLAPSGTYEQYF. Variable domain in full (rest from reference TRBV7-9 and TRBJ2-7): DTGVSQNPRHKITKRGQNVTFRCDPISEHNRLYWYRQTLGQGPEFLTYFQNEAQLEKSRLLSDRFSAERPKGSFSTLEIQRTEQGDSAMYLCASSLAPSGTYEQYFGPGTRLTVT.

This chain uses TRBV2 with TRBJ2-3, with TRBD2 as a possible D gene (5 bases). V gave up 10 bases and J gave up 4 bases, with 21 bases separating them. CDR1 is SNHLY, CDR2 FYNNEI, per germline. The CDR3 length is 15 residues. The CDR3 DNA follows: TGTGCCACGATGTCCGGACCGAAGGACTCAGATACGCAGTATTTT. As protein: CATMSGPKDSDTQYF.

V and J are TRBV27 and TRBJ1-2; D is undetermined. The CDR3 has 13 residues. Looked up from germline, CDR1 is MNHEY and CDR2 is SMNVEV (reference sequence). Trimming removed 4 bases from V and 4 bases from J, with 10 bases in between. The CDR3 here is CASSYTPFYGYTF. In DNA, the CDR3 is TGTGCCAGCAGTTATACCCCTTTCTATGGCTACACCTTC.

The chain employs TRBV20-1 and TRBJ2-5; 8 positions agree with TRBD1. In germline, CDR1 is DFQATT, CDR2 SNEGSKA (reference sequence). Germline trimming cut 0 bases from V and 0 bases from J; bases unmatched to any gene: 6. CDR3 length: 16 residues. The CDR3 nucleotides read TGCAGTGCTAGAGATCTTAGGACAGGGTACCAAGAGACCCAGTACTTC. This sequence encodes CSARDLRTGYQETQYF.

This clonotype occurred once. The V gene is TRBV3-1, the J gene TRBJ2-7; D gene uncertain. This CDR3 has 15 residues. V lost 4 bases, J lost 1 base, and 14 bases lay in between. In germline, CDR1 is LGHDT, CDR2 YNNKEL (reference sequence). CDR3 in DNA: TGTGCCAGCAGCCTAGTGTCAGCTCCTTCCTACGAGCAGTACTTC. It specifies CASSLVSAPSYEQYF.

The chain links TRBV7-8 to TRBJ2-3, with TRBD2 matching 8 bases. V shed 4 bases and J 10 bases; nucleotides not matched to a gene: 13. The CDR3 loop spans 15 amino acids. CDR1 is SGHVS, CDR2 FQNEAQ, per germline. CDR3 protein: CASSSLSGVSGAQYF. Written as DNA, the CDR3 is TGTGCCAGCAGCTCCCTTAGCGGGGTCTCGGGCGCGCAGTATTTT.

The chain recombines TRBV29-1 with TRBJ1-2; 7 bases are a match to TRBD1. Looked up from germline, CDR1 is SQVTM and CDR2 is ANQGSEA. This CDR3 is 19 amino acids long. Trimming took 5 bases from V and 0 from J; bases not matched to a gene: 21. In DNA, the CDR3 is TGCAGCGTTCAGACAGGGTGGTATGGTTTGGGCCATACTAACTATGGCTACACCTTC. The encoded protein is CSVQTGWYGLGHTNYGYTF.

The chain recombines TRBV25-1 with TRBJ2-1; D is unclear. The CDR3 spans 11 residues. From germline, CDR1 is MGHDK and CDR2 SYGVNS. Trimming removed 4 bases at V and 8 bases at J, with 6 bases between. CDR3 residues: CASSAGHEQFF. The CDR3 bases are TGTGCCAGCAGTGCAGGCCATGAGCAGTTCTTC. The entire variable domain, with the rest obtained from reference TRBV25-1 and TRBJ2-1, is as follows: EADIYQTPRYLVIGTGKKITLECSQTMGHDKMYWYQQDPGMELHLIHYSYGVNSTEKGDLSSESTVSRIRTEHFPLTLESARPSHTSQYLCASSAGHEQFFGPGTRLTVL.

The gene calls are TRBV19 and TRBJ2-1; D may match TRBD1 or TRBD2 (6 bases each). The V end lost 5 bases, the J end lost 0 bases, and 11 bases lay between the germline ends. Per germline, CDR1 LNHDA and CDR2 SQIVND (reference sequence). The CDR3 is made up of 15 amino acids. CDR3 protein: CASSPGGSSYNEQFF. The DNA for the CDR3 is TGTGCCAGTAGTCCCGGGGGCAGCTCCTACAATGAGCAGTTCTTC.